The text below deals with one T cell receptor beta chain. Antigen: not known. The entry originates in a study of cytomegalovirus exposure and HLA in healthy donors. Study-wide findings and caveats: The authors later found TCR association rates varying by HLA locus, with DRB1 most and HLA-C fewest. With further analysis later on, most CMV-associated TCR beta chains appeared HLA-restricted. Across donors, most TCRs were seen rarely, yet some public ones were widespread.

Use of 60 Vbeta and 13 Jbeta primers characterized the PCR. The data were produced by immunoSEQ multiplex PCR, yet TCRdb's version contains in-frame clones alone and is incomplete. Found here are roughly 120,000 clones, 70% to 80% of them singletons; the top ten hold 15% to 20%. The germline V gene encodes CDR1 MNHEY and CDR2 SVGAGI. V dropped 9 bases and J dropped 0; count of bases not matched to a gene: 6. This CDR3 has 14 residues. Healthy bone marrow donors made up the donor group. What was sequenced was PBMCs. This TCR was recovered from a man aged 50 to 60 in good health and CMV-seropositive. This rearrangement joins TRBV6-5 to TRBJ2-5, with TRBD1 identical over 8 bases. DNA of the CDR3: TGTGCCAGTCACGGACAGGGCCACCAAGAGACCCAGTACTTC. Translated, it gives CASHGQGHQETQYF.